Listed here are 14 T cell receptor beta chains from one sample, sequenced in a study of Ad26.COV2.S vaccination and SARS-CoV-2 variants. The treatment here: about 20 received Ad26.COV2.S at low or high dose, single or two shots; a few received placebo; per-sample allocation not given. Specimens were obtained on day 63 following the first vaccine or placebo injection. Sequencing was performed with immunoSEQ multiplex PCR; in TCRdb, only in-frame clones are kept and a portion is missing. The profile shows fewer than 800,000 clones, roughly 90% of them singletons. This material consisted of peripheral blood, taken in a trial of Ad26.COV2.S vaccine versus placebo. The origin of the receptors is a person aged 18-60 years who received the Ad26.COV2.S COVID-19 vaccine or a placebo.

The chain couples TRBV4-1 to TRBJ2-1; D may be TRBD1 (6 bases). The CDR3 runs 16 residues. The V and J ends lost 1 base and 5 bases respectively, with 15 bases between them. Germline values: CDR1 MGHRA, CDR2 YSYEKL. The CDR3 nucleotides read TGCGCCAGCAGCCAAGCCACAGGGAATCGTGACAATGAGCAGTTCTTC. This sequence encodes CASSQATGNRDNEQFF.

This clone was seen a handful of times. V gene TRBV20-1 combines with J gene TRBJ1-1; D is undetermined. Trimming removed 3 bases at V and 4 bases at J, with 9 bases between. Germline V gene data show CDR1 as DFQATT and CDR2 as SNEGSKA (reference sequence). This CDR3 contains 12 residues. CDR3 region: CSASGSTTEAFF. Written as DNA, the CDR3 is TGCAGTGCTAGTGGGTCAACCACTGAAGCTTTCTTT.

Of note for this clone: At one boundary the junction diverges from the germline segment, which might be a read error. The chain employs TRBV7-6 and TRBJ1-6; the match to TRBD1 covers 7 bases. The germline CDR1 and CDR2 sequences are SGHVS and FNYEAQ. This CDR3 is built from 14 residues. Here the CDR3 reads CASSLGQYSSPLHF. CDR3 DNA sequence: TGTGCCAGCAGCTTGGGACAGTATAGTTCACCCCTCCACTTT.

The CDR3 loop is CASSFGPGVYEQYF. The CDR3, as DNA: TGTGCCAGCAGTTTTGGGCCGGGCGTGTACGAGCAGTACTTC. The chain recombines TRBV27 with TRBJ2-7; D unclear. Germline assignment: CDR1 MNHEY and CDR2 SMNVEV (reference sequence). This CDR3 has 14 amino acids. V was pared by 3 bases and J by 4 bases, with 13 bases between.

CDR3: CASSLDGTPGTEAFF. CDR3 coding DNA: TGTGCCAGCAGCTTGGATGGCACTCCCGGGACTGAAGCTTTCTTT. V and J are TRBV5-4 and TRBJ1-1; D remains unclear. The V end lost 0 bases, the J end lost 5 bases, and 14 bases lay between the germline ends. This CDR3 is built from 15 residues. Germline loops: CDR1 SGHNT, CDR2 YYREEE (reference sequence).

The sample holds a few counts of this clone. The chain carries TRBV11-3 and TRBJ2-1; 12 bases are a match to TRBD2. The germline V gene encodes CDR1 SGHNT and CDR2 YENEEA. V shed 5 bases, J shed 4 bases, and the junction held 6 bases outside the gene matches. This CDR3 is built from 16 residues. CDR3 sequence: CASSGGTSGSYNEQFF. The CDR3 coding sequence is TGTGCCAGCAGCGGAGGGACTAGCGGGTCTTACAATGAGCAGTTCTTC. Variable domain in full (rest from reference TRBV11-3 and TRBJ2-1): EAGVVQSPRYKIIEKKQPVAFWCNPISGHNTLYWYLQNLGQGPELLIRYENEEAVDDSQLPKDRFSAERLKGVDSTLKIQPAELGDSAVYLCASSGGTSGSYNEQFFGPGTRLTVL.

This clone was recorded once. This sequence joins TRBV3-1 (or the pseudogene TRBV3-2) and TRBJ1-1; D perhaps matches TRBD1 (5 bases). Germline-derived CDR1 and CDR2 are LGHDT and YNNKEL (reference sequence). V was shortened by 1 base and J by 10 bases, with 22 bases between the two germline ends. CDR3 length: 16 amino acids. CDR3 sequence (DNA): TGTGCCAGCAGCCAAGGACTTATCCCCTCTCGGGGGATAGCTTTCTTT. It yields the protein CASSQGLIPSRGIAFF.

The CDR3 DNA is TGTGCCAGCAACGCGAGACTAGCGGGAGCCGGGGAGCTGTTTTTT. Protein sequence: CASNARLAGAGELFF. The genes are TRBV2 and TRBJ2-2, with 12 positions matching TRBD2. V dropped 7 bases and J dropped 6; count of bases not matched to a gene: 6. This CDR3 has 15 residues. CDR1 and CDR2 from the germline V gene are SNHLY and FYNNEI.

This clone was found a few times. Within the sample, other DNA sequences also encode this same CDR3. CDR3 sequence reads: CSVGRANTEAFF. CDR3 DNA: TGCAGCGTCGGACGGGCGAACACTGAAGCTTTCTTT. The chain is built from TRBV29-1 and TRBJ1-1, with D uncertain. CDR1 SQVTM and CDR2 ANQGSEA come from the germline V gene. Trimming left V 6 bases short and J 1 base short, with 9 bases between. The CDR3 length is 12 residues.

The chain couples TRBV6-5 to TRBJ2-7; unclear D gene. CDR1 MNHEY and CDR2 SVGAGI come from the germline V gene. The CDR3 sequence is 12 residues long. Trimming took off 6 bases at V and 3 bases at J, with 9 bases between the two ends. The CDR3 sequence is CASSSLLYEQYF. Here the CDR3 DNA reads TGTGCCAGCAGCTCTCTCCTCTACGAGCAGTACTTC.

The chain combines TRBV11-3 with TRBJ2-2; the match to TRBD1 covers 7 bases. Per the germline V gene, CDR1 is SGHNT and CDR2 is YENEEA. The V and J ends lost 2 bases and 4 bases, in that order; junction bases with no gene match: 4. The CDR3 extends over 15 amino acids. The DNA of the CDR3 is TGTGCCAGCAGCTTAAACACAGGGGTCACCGGGGAGCTGTTTTTT. Protein sequence: CASSLNTGVTGELFF.

The V and J genes are TRBV10-1 and TRBJ1-6; D is uncertain. The germline V gene has CDR1 WNHNN and CDR2 SYGVQD (reference sequence). The V end lost 9 bases, the J end lost 9 bases, and 15 bases lay between the germline ends. CDR3 size: 13 residues. The CDR3 loop reads CASSVAVRSPLHF. DNA of the CDR3: TGCGCCAGTTCAGTCGCGGTCCGTTCACCCCTCCACTTT.

This clone was detected only once. V and J are TRBV7-3 and TRBJ1-3, with TRBD1 as a possible D gene (5 bases). The V end lost 1 base, the J end lost 1 base, and 8 bases lay between the germline ends. The CDR3 covers 15 residues. Germline V gene sequence: CDR1 SGHTA, CDR2 FQGTGA. Here the CDR3 reads CASSLSDRSGNTIYF. DNA of the CDR3: TGTGCCAGCAGCTTAAGCGACAGATCTGGAAACACCATATATTTT. Based on the CDR3 plus reference TRBV7-3 and TRBJ1-3, the full variable domain is GAGVSQTPSNKVTEKGKYVELRCDPISGHTALYWYRQSLGQGPEFLIYFQGTGAADDSGLPNDRFFAVRPEGSVSTLKIQRTERGDSAVYLCASSLSDRSGNTIYFGEGSWLTVV.

The chain recombines TRBV12-3 or TRBV12-4 with TRBJ2-5; D is perhaps TRBD2 (5 bases). The CDR3 runs to 13 residues. With 3 bases removed from V and 7 bases from J, the gap between germline ends came to 12 bases. CDR3 nucleotides: TGTGCCAGCAGTTTTTCTCCCGAGGGGACCCAGTACTTC. It is translated as CASSFSPEGTQYF.